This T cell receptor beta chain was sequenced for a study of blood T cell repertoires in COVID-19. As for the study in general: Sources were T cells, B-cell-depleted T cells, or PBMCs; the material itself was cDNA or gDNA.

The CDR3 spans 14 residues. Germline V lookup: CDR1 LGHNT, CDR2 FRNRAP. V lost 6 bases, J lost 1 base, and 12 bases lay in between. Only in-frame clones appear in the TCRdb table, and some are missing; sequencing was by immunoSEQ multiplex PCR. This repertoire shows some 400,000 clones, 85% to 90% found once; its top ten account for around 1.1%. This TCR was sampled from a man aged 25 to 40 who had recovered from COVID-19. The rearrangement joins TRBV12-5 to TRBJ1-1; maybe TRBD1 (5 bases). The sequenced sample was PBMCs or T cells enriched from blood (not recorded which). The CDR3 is CASGAGRENTEAFF. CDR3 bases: TGTGCTAGTGGGGCGGGACGGGAGAACACTGAAGCTTTCTTT.